One and the same sample provided the 29 T cell receptor beta chains below, sequenced in a study of blood T cell repertoires in COVID-19. Assay: immunoSEQ multiplex PCR; the TCRdb copy retains only in-frame clones and omits some. The sample holds approximately 220,000 clones, roughly 90% seen once. The sample comprised PBMCs or T cells enriched from blood (not recorded which). The receptor source for this set is a woman aged 25-40 years with acute COVID-19.

The chain uses TRBV5-5 and TRBJ2-1, with TRBD1 identical over 7 bases. CDR1 and CDR2 (germline): SGHKS, YYEKEE (reference sequence). The CDR3 is made up of 16 amino acids. V shed 0 bases and J 1 base; nucleotides not matched to a gene: 4. For the CDR3, the DNA is TGTGCCAGCAGCTTGGCCGAGGGGGCGTCCTACAATGAGCAGTTCTTC. Translation: CASSLAEGASYNEQFF.

The chain couples TRBV30 to TRBJ1-4; a weak D match, TRBD1 (5 bases). Looked up from germline, CDR1 is GTSNPN and CDR2 is SVGIG (reference sequence). Trimming took off 5 bases at V and 3 bases at J, with 10 bases between the two ends. The CDR3 is 13 amino acids. This chain's CDR3 is CAWCRQSNEKLFF. CDR3 nucleotides: TGTGCCTGGTGCCGACAGTCTAATGAAAAACTGTTTTTT.

J is TRBJ1-4 and V is TRBV4-3; possible D gene TRBD1, 5 bases. V was pared by 0 bases and J by 0 bases, with 11 bases between. The germline CDR1 and CDR2 sequences are LGHNA and YSLEER. CDR3 length: 17 amino acids. Written as DNA, the CDR3 is TGCGCCAGCAGCCAAGAGTTTCCAGGGACAACTAATGAAAAACTGTTTTTT. Protein sequence: CASSQEFPGTTNEKLFF.

This chain connects TRBV30 to TRBJ2-1, with D unresolved. Per germline, CDR1 GTSNPN and CDR2 SVGIG (reference sequence). The V and J ends lost 8 bases and 8 bases respectively, with 16 bases between them. The CDR3 is made up of 12 amino acids. The CDR3 reads CAVVTGWDEQFF. CDR3 nucleotides: TGTGCCGTCGTGACGGGTTGGGATGAGCAGTTCTTC.

The chain recombines TRBV9 with TRBJ2-2; TRBD1 is a possible D gene (7 bases). From germline, CDR1 is SGDLS and CDR2 YYNGEE. The V end lost 0 bases, the J end lost 7 bases, and 13 bases lay between the germline ends. The CDR3 sequence is 15 residues long. The CDR3 bases are TGTGCCAGCAGCGTAGCCCTCAGGGGGGACGGGGAGCTGTTTTTT. Its translation: CASSVALRGDGELFF.

The chain combines TRBV28 with TRBJ1-2; D is unclear. Germline-derived CDR1 and CDR2 are MDHEN and SYDVKM. There are 14 residues in the CDR3. The V gene lost 5 bases and the J gene lost 0 bases, with 10 bases spanning the gap. The CDR3 nucleotides are TGTGCCAGCAGTGCGGGAGCTTCTAACTATGGCTACACCTTC. Translating gives CASSAGASNYGYTF.

The genes are TRBV5-1 and TRBJ2-3; 9 bases map to TRBD2. Trimming at V came to 4 bases and at J to 4 bases, leaving 4 bases not matched to a gene. Germline CDR1 and CDR2: SGHRS and YFSETQ. This CDR3 spans 14 amino acids. The DNA of the CDR3 is TGCGCCAGCAGCCCGGGACTAGCCGCAGATACGCAGTATTTT. Translating gives CASSPGLAADTQYF. Variable domain in full (rest from reference TRBV5-1 and TRBJ2-3): KAGVTQTPRYLIKTRGQQVTLSCSPISGHRSVSWYQQTPGQGLQFLFEYFSETQRNKGNFPGRFSGRQFSNSRSEMNVSTLELGDSALYLCASSPGLAADTQYFGPGTRLTVL.

The chain combines TRBV5-4 with TRBJ1-1, with 8 bases fitting TRBD1. V trimming: 4 bases; J trimming: 1 base; junction bases outside the gene matches: 6. The CDR3 loop spans 15 amino acids. Looked up from germline, CDR1 is SGHNT and CDR2 is YYREEE (reference sequence). The CDR3 here is CASSGIGQGNTEAFF. For the CDR3, the DNA is TGTGCCAGCAGCGGCATTGGACAGGGGAACACTGAAGCTTTCTTT.

This clone was detected once. Additional DNA sequences in this sample encode the identical CDR3. V usage is TRBV5-1 and J usage is TRBJ1-1; 11 bases fit TRBD1. This CDR3 region has 13 residues. Germline assignment: CDR1 SGHRS and CDR2 YFSETQ. Trimming cost V 5 bases and J 7 bases; bases outside gene matches: 4. This CDR3 is CASSWTGGREAFF. CDR3 coding DNA: TGCGCCAGCAGTTGGACAGGGGGCCGTGAAGCTTTCTTT. Looking up the rest from reference TRBV5-1 and TRBJ1-1 gives the full variable domain: KAGVTQTPRYLIKTRGQQVTLSCSPISGHRSVSWYQQTPGQGLQFLFEYFSETQRNKGNFPGRFSGRQFSNSRSEMNVSTLELGDSALYLCASSWTGGREAFFGQGTRLTVV.

The V and J genes are TRBV30 and TRBJ1-1; TRBD1 aligns across 8 bases. Trimming at V came to 5 bases and at J to 5 bases, leaving 7 bases not matched to a gene. Germline V gene sequence: CDR1 GTSNPN, CDR2 SVGIG (reference sequence). The CDR3 contains 13 residues. The CDR3 loop reads CAWLSTGETEAFF. CDR3 coding DNA: TGTGCCTGGCTTTCGACAGGGGAAACTGAAGCTTTCTTT.

The chain carries TRBV27 and TRBJ2-7; 7 bases are shared with TRBD1. From germline, CDR1 is MNHEY and CDR2 SMNVEV (reference sequence). This CDR3 is built from 14 residues. Losses at the gene ends were 6 bases for V and 3 bases for J; bases not matched to a gene: 8. Here the CDR3 reads CASSLGTVNYEQYF. The DNA of the CDR3 is TGTGCCAGCAGCTTGGGGACAGTGAACTACGAGCAGTACTTC.

J is TRBJ2-1 and V is TRBV24-1; D may be TRBD1 (5 bases). V was clipped by 3 bases and J by 4 bases, with 18 bases between them. The germline CDR1 and CDR2 sequences are KGHDR and SFDVKD. The CDR3 is 17 residues long. The CDR3 reads CATSDPNRSQHYNEQFF. The CDR3 DNA follows: TGTGCCACCAGTGATCCTAACAGGAGCCAACATTACAATGAGCAGTTCTTC.

The chain is built from TRBV5-3 and TRBJ1-5; no definite D call. TRBV5-3 is given ORF status, its function remaining uncertain. The CDR3 loop spans 15 amino acids. The V end was cut by 3 bases, the J end by 4 bases, with 14 bases between. The DNA for the CDR3 is TGTGCCAGAAGCTCACCCAACAGAATAAATCAGCCCCAGCATTTT. Translation: CARSSPNRINQPQHF.

The chain is built from TRBV7-9 and TRBJ1-1; D might be TRBD1 (6 bases). This CDR3 is built from 19 residues. Trimming shortened V by 0 bases and J by 3 bases, and 23 bases separated the two germline ends. The germline gives CDR1 SEHNR, CDR2 FQNEAQ (reference sequence). The DNA of the CDR3 is TGTGCCAGCAGCTTAGCGTTTAGTCCGGACAGCGCCAGGGACACTGAAGCTTTCTTT. Protein sequence: CASSLAFSPDSARDTEAFF. The variable domain in full, completed from reference TRBV7-9 and TRBJ1-1, reads DTGVSQNPRHKITKRGQNVTFRCDPISEHNRLYWYRQTLGQGPEFLTYFQNEAQLEKSRLLSDRFSAERPKGSFSTLEIQRTEQGDSAMYLCASSLAFSPDSARDTEAFFGQGTRLTVV.

The CDR3 DNA is TGTGCCAGCAGCCCGGACAGTAATCAGCCCCAGCATTTT. Protein product: CASSPDSNQPQHF. V usage is TRBV2 and J usage is TRBJ1-5, with a tentative D call TRBD1 (6 bases). Trimming removed 6 bases from V and 4 bases from J, with 10 bases in between. The CDR3 spans 13 residues. CDR1 and CDR2 (germline): SNHLY, FYNNEI.

This chain connects TRBV19 to TRBJ1-6, with D unclear. Trimming left V 7 bases short and J 4 bases short, with 17 bases between. Per germline, CDR1 LNHDA and CDR2 SQIVND (reference sequence). The CDR3 covers 16 residues. This chain's CDR3 is CASTTMGTSYNSPLHF. The CDR3 nucleotides are TGTGCCAGTACCACGATGGGCACGAGTTATAATTCACCCCTCCACTTT.

The V call is TRBV27, the J call TRBJ2-1; 11 bases align to TRBD2. The CDR3 covers 14 residues. Germline V CDR1 and CDR2: MNHEY, SMNVEV (reference sequence). J was trimmed by 9 bases and V by 5 bases; bases with no gene match: 6. The CDR3 reads CASSIAGGYSEQFF. CDR3 bases: TGTGCCAGCAGTATAGCGGGGGGGTATAGTGAGCAGTTCTTC.

The chain recombines TRBV19 with TRBJ1-3; 7 positions match TRBD1. The length of the CDR3 is 16 residues. Germline V CDR1 and CDR2: LNHDA, SQIVND (reference sequence). Germline trimming cut 2 bases from V and 4 bases from J; bases unmatched to any gene: 8. The CDR3 reads CASSISDRASGNTIYF. The CDR3 DNA reads as TGTGCCAGTAGTATATCCGACAGGGCGTCGGGAAACACCATATATTTT.

V usage is TRBV6-2 or TRBV6-3 and J usage is TRBJ1-5; TRBD1 matches at 8 bases. Trimming at V came to 4 bases and at J to 5 bases, leaving 4 bases not matched to a gene. The CDR3 contains 14 residues. Germline V CDR1 and CDR2: MNHEY, SVGEGT. CDR3 in DNA: TGTGCCAGCAGTTCCGGACAGGGCTATCAGCCCCAGCATTTT. It is translated as CASSSGQGYQPQHF.

The chain combines TRBV3-1 (or the pseudogene TRBV3-2) with TRBJ1-6; D is ambiguous. The CDR3 contains 13 residues. CDR1 is LGHDT, CDR2 YNNKEL, per germline (reference sequence). The germline V and J ends were trimmed by 0 bases and 10 bases, with 7 bases remaining between them. The CDR3 protein is CASSQDLSSPLHF. CDR3 nucleotide sequence: TGTGCCAGCAGCCAAGATCTAAGCTCACCCCTCCACTTT.

The chain uses TRBV3-1 (or the pseudogene TRBV3-2) and TRBJ1-5; D is possibly TRBD1 (5 bases). Trimming left V 4 bases short and J 4 bases short, with 14 bases between. This CDR3 comprises 15 residues. Germline V CDR1 and CDR2: LGHDT, YNNKEL (reference sequence). CDR3: CASSLNRQRNQPQHF. CDR3 sequence (DNA): TGTGCCAGCAGCCTAAACAGACAGAGAAATCAGCCCCAGCATTTT.

V and J are TRBV7-2 and TRBJ1-2, with D unresolved. Germline V gives CDR1 SGHTA, CDR2 FQGNSA. V lost 11 bases and J lost 6, with 19 bases in between. This CDR3 spans 13 amino acids. The CDR3 DNA sequence: TGTGCCTCCCAGCCTGGGCACGGGAATGGCTACACCTTC. Translating gives CASQPGHGNGYTF.

The gene calls are TRBV7-9 and TRBJ1-4; a possible D gene is TRBD1 (5 bases). CDR1 and CDR2 from the germline V gene are SEHNR and FQNEAQ (reference sequence). Trimming pared 5 bases from V and 5 bases from J, leaving 21 bases between. The CDR3 contains 17 residues. The CDR3 protein is CASSASGQGRPNEKLFF. As DNA, the CDR3 is TGTGCCAGCAGCGCTAGCGGGCAGGGTCGGCCGAATGAAAAACTGTTTTTT.

The table lists this clone with a count of one. The rearrangement joins TRBV30 to TRBJ1-2, with TRBD1 identical over 9 bases. Trimming at V came to 3 bases and at J to 4 bases, leaving 3 bases not matched to a gene. In germline, CDR1 is GTSNPN, CDR2 SVGIG (reference sequence). The CDR3 totals 13 residues. CDR3 sequence: CAWSGQGFYGYTF. The DNA for the CDR3 is TGTGCCTGGAGCGGACAGGGGTTCTATGGCTACACCTTC.

This clone was recorded a few times. Other DNA sequences in the same sample also yield this CDR3. The rearrangement uses TRBV28 and TRBJ1-1; 7 bases map to TRBD1. This CDR3 contains 15 residues. CDR1 is MDHEN and CDR2 is SYDVKM in the germline V gene. The ends lost 5 bases at V and 0 bases at J; junction bases unmatched: 6. Here the CDR3 DNA reads TGTGCCAGCAGTCCCCCGGGACAGATGAACACTGAAGCTTTCTTT. This codes for CASSPPGQMNTEAFF.

The sample holds one count of this clone. The chain combines TRBV5-6 with TRBJ2-7, with TRBD1 matching 7 bases. V was clipped by 3 bases and J by 3 bases; unmatched bases: 6. The CDR3 contains 14 residues. The V gene's germline CDR1 is SGHDT and CDR2 YYEEEE. CDR3 bases: TGTGCCAGCAGCTCTAGGACAGGAGACTACGAGCAGTACTTC. Translation gives CASSSRTGDYEQYF.

The chain links TRBV19 to TRBJ2-1; TRBD2 agrees at 10 bases. This CDR3 is 20 amino acids long. Trimming at V came to 8 bases and at J to 1 base, leaving 20 bases not matched to a gene. The V gene's germline CDR1 is LNHDA and CDR2 SQIVND (reference sequence). This CDR3 reads CASYSSGTGSGGRSYNEQFF. In DNA, the CDR3 is TGTGCCAGTTACAGTTCCGGGACCGGTAGCGGGGGGCGATCCTACAATGAGCAGTTCTTC.

V is TRBV6-1 and J is TRBJ2-7; tentative D call: TRBD1 (6 bases). Trimming removed 6 bases at V and 5 bases at J, with 11 bases between. Germline assignment: CDR1 MNHNS and CDR2 SASEGT. The CDR3 covers 12 residues. The DNA of the CDR3 is TGTGCCAGCAGCCAACAGGGAGACGAGCAGTACTTC. This sequence encodes CASSQQGDEQYF.

V and J are TRBV6-5 and TRBJ1-5; D uncertain. The V end was cut by 7 bases, the J end by 2 bases, with 9 bases between. The CDR3 extends over 13 amino acids. The germline V gene has CDR1 MNHEY and CDR2 SVGAGI. The CDR3 loop reads CASKRDGNQPQHF. CDR3 nucleotide sequence: TGTGCCAGCAAGAGGGATGGCAATCAGCCCCAGCATTTT.